This T cell receptor beta chain appears in the sequencing data of a study of human CD4 T cells and Enterobacteriaceae. The memory gate held CD4+ cells that were not CD45RA+CCR7+CD95- naive cells, over 95% pure. TCRdb keeps only in-frame clones here, not all; method: immunoSEQ multiplex PCR. The data contain approximately 26,000 clones, approximately 81% of them seen just once; the ten biggest clones take up over 0.9%. CDR1 is MDHEN, CDR2 SYDVKM, per germline. V was clipped by 5 bases and J by 0 bases; unmatched bases: 3. This CDR3 contains 15 residues. The sample was memory CD4+ T cells from blood. The source is a human donor in good health. V is TRBV28 and J is TRBJ1-5; 8 positions match TRBD1. The CDR3: CASSQGALSNQPQHF. CDR3 in DNA: TGTGCCAGCAGTCAGGGGGCGCTTAGCAATCAGCCCCAGCATTTT.